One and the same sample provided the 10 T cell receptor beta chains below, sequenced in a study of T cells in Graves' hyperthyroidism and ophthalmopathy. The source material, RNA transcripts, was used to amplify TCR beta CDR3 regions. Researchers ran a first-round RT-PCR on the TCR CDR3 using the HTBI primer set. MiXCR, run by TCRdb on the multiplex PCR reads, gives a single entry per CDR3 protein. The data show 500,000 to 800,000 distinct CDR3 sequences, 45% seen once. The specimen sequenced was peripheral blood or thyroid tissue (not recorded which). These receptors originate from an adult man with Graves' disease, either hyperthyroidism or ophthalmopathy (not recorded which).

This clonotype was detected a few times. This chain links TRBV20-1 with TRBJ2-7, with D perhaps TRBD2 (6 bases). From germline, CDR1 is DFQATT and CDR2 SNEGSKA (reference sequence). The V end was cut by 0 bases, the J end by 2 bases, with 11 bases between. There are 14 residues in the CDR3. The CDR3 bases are TGCAGTGCTAGAGACATGGAGGGCCCCTACGAGCAGTACTTC. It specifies CSARDMEGPYEQYF.

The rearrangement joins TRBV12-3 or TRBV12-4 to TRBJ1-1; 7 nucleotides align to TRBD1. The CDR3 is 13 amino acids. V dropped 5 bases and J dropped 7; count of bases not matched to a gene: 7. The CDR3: CASSPDRVVEAFF. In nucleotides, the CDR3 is TGTGCCAGCAGTCCCGACAGGGTTGTTGAAGCTTTCTTT.

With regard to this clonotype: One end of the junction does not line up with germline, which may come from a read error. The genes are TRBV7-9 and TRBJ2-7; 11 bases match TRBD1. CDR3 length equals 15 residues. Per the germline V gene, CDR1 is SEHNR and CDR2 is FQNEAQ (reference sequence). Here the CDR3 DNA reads TGTGCCCGCAGCACCAGGGACAGGGGGGACTACGAGCAGTACTTC. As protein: CARSTRDRGDYEQYF.

The CDR3 region has the DNA TGCGCCAGCAGCCCCGGACAGGGGCTCTATCAGCCCCAGCATTTT. Amino acid sequence: CASSPGQGLYQPQHF. The chain employs TRBV5-1 and TRBJ1-5; 9 nucleotides agree with TRBD1. Germline-derived CDR1 and CDR2 are SGHRS and YFSETQ. This CDR3 spans 15 amino acids. V was clipped by 4 bases and J by 5 bases; unmatched bases: 7.

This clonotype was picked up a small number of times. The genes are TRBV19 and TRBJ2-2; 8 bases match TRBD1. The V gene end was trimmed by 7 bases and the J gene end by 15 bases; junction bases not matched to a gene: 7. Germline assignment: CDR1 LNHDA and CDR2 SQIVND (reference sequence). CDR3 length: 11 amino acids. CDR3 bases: TGTGCCAGTATCACAGGGGGTTCGATGTTTTTT. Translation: CASITGGSMFF.

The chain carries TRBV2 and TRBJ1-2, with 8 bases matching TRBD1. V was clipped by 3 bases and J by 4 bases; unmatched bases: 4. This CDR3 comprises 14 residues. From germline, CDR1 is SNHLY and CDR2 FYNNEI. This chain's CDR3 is CASSDPGGFYGYTF. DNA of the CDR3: TGTGCCAGCAGTGATCCAGGGGGCTTCTATGGCTACACCTTC.

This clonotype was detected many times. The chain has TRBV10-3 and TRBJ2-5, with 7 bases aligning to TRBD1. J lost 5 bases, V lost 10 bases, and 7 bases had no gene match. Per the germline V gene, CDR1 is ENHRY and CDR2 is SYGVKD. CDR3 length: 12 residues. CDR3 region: CATAAQGETQYF. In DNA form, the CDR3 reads TGTGCCACCGCTGCACAGGGGGAGACCCAGTACTTC.

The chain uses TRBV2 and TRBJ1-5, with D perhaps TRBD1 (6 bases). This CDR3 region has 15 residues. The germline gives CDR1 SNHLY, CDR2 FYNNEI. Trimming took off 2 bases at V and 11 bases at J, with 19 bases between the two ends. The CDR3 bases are TGTGCCAGCAGTGAATCGGTAGGGGGAGCGGAGACCCAGCATTTT. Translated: CASSESVGGAETQHF.

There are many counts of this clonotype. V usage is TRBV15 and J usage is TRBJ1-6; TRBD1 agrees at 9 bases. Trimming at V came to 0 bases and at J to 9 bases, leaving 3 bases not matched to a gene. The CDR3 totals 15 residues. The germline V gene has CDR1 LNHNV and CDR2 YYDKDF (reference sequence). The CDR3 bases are TGTGCCACCAGCAGAGACGGGACAGGGCTTTCACCCCTCCACTTT. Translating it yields CATSRDGTGLSPLHF. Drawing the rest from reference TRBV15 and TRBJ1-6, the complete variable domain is DAMVIQNPRYQVTQFGKPVTLSCSQTLNHNVMYWYQQKSSQAPKLLFHYYDKDFNNEADTPDNFQSRRPNTSFCFLDIRSPGLGDTAMYLCATSRDGTGLSPLHFGNGTRLTVT.

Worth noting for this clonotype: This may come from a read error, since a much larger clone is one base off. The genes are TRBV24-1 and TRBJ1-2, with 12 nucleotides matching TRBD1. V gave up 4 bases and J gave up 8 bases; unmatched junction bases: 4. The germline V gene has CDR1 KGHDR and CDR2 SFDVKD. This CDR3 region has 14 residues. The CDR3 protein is CATSEGQGAEGYTF. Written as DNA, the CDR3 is TGTGCCACCAGTGAGGGACAGGGGGCGGAAGGCTACACCTTC.